These 11 T cell receptor beta chains came from one sample sequenced in a study of blood T cells in healthy people across ages. A second PCR of 7 to 11 cycles used a sample-barcoded 5' primer and a J-beta primer mix. Each CDR3 protein gets one entry after TCRdb re-called the 5' RACE reads with MiXCR. This sample has 920,000 or so distinct CDR3 sequences; 40% to 55% occur once, and the top ten carry approximately 19%. Sequencing was performed on blood. Receptors were obtained from a woman aged 60-75 years in good health.

J is TRBJ2-7 and V is TRBV20-1; D is perhaps TRBD1 (6 bases). The CDR3 totals 13 residues. CDR1 is DFQATT, CDR2 SNEGSKA, per germline (reference sequence). V was clipped by 6 bases and J by 0 bases, with 12 bases between them. The CDR3 nucleotides read TGCAGTGCCGAACAGGGAAGCTCCTACGAGCAGTACTTC. This sequence encodes CSAEQGSSYEQYF.

This clonotype was observed at least ten times. The chain couples TRBV18 to TRBJ2-1, with TRBD2 identical over 7 bases. Trimming cost V 1 base and J 7 bases; bases outside gene matches: 10. CDR3 length equals 16 residues. Germline CDR1 is KGHSH and CDR2 is LQKENI. The CDR3 loop reads CASSPRGAGVVNEQFF. The CDR3, as DNA: TGTGCCAGCTCACCACGCGGGGCGGGAGTAGTTAATGAGCAGTTCTTC. The whole variable domain, remainder taken from reference TRBV18 and TRBJ2-1, is NAGVMQNPRHLVRRRGQEARLRCSPMKGHSHVYWYRQLPEEGLKFMVYLQKENIIDESGMPKERFSAEFPKEGPSILRIQQVVRGDSAAYFCASSPRGAGVVNEQFFGPGTRLTVL.

The chain employs TRBV25-1 and TRBJ2-1; 10 nucleotides align to TRBD2. CDR1 and CDR2 (germline): MGHDK, SYGVNS. This CDR3 region has 15 residues. V dropped 2 bases and J dropped 3; count of bases not matched to a gene: 1. CDR3: CASSELAGDYNEQFF. The CDR3 DNA reads as TGTGCCAGCAGTGAACTAGCGGGAGACTACAATGAGCAGTTCTTC.

A word on this clonotype: A read error is possible here, since a much larger clone lies one base away. The chain links TRBV5-1 to TRBJ2-3, with TRBD2 matching 9 bases. V lost 4 bases to trimming and J lost 2 bases; unmatched junction nucleotides: 8. CDR1 SGHRS and CDR2 YFSETQ come from the germline V gene. CDR3 size: 16 residues. For the CDR3, the DNA is TGCGCCAGCAGCCCCCGGACTAGCGACAACACAGATACGCAGTATTTT. Encoded protein: CASSPRTSDNTDTQYF.

This clonotype was recorded only once. The J gene is TRBJ1-6, the V gene TRBV7-2; tentatively, D is TRBD1 (5 bases). Germline CDR1 reads SGHTA; CDR2 reads FQGNSA. This CDR3 has 18 amino acids. The V gene lost 1 base and the J gene lost 9 bases, with 22 bases spanning the gap. The CDR3 DNA is TGTGCCAGCAGCTTAGTGAGGCCCGGGGGAGGGAGAGCTTCACCCCTCCACTTT. Its protein product is CASSLVRPGGGRASPLHF.

The rearrangement uses TRBV10-3 and TRBJ2-7; 7 bases agree with TRBD2. Germline V CDR1 and CDR2: ENHRY, SYGVKD. The CDR3 contains 15 residues. The V and J ends lost 4 bases and 0 bases, in that order; junction bases with no gene match: 6. As DNA, the CDR3 is TGTGCCATCAGTGTGAGGCGGGAGAGCTCCTACGAGCAGTACTTC. Translating it yields CAISVRRESSYEQYF.

This clonotype has more than one count but fewer than ten. This chain uses TRBV6-1 with TRBJ2-3, with D unresolved. CDR1 and CDR2 from the germline V gene are MNHNS and SASEGT. Deletions cut 1 base from V and 3 bases from J, with 11 bases between. CDR3 size: 15 residues. The CDR3 DNA is TGTGCCAGCAGTGAAGAAGTAGCAATGACAGATACGCAGTATTTT. Encoded protein: CASSEEVAMTDTQYF.

The rearrangement joins TRBV30 to TRBJ2-1, with TRBD1 identical over 7 bases. The J call could be wrong; TRBJ2-7 is a better fit for the DNA end. This CDR3 spans 14 amino acids. The germline V gene has CDR1 GTSNPN and CDR2 SVGIG (reference sequence). CDR3 amino acids: CACPRQGFSYEQYF. The CDR3 DNA sequence: TGTGCCTGCCCCCGACAGGGTTTCTCCTACGAGCAGTACTTC.

The chain has TRBV9 and TRBJ2-1, with a tentative D call TRBD2 (6 bases). The CDR3 runs to 13 residues. Deletions cut 2 bases from V and 12 bases from J, with 15 bases between. The V gene's germline CDR1 is SGDLS and CDR2 YYNGEE. CDR3 sequence: CASSVDTRRGQFF. CDR3 bases: TGTGCCAGCAGCGTCGACACGCGGCGGGGGCAGTTCTTC.

The V and J genes are TRBV3-1 and TRBJ2-1; 7 bases fit TRBD2. Trimming took 0 bases from V and 3 from J; bases not matched to a gene: 5. Looked up from germline, CDR1 is LGHDT and CDR2 is YNNKEL (reference sequence). There are 16 residues in the CDR3. The chain's CDR3 is CASSQDVGGSYNEQFF. The CDR3 bases are TGTGCCAGCAGCCAAGATGTGGGCGGGAGCTACAATGAGCAGTTCTTC.

This clonotype occurred a few times. V gene TRBV7-6 combines with J gene TRBJ2-5, with no clear D. This CDR3 contains 13 residues. V lost 5 bases to trimming and J lost 11 bases, with 18 bases between them. CDR1 and CDR2 (germline): SGHVS, FNYEAQ. The CDR3 protein is CASSVVETAVQYF. The CDR3 DNA is TGTGCCAGCAGCGTAGTAGAAACTGCCGTTCAGTACTTC. The variable domain in full, completed from reference TRBV7-6 and TRBJ2-5, reads GAGVSQSPRYKVTKRGQDVALRCDPISGHVSLYWYRQALGQGPEFLTYFNYEAQQDKSGLPNDRFSAERPEGSISTLTIQRTEQRDSAMYRCASSVVETAVQYFGPGTRLLVL.